This T cell receptor beta chain originates from a study of blood T cell repertoires in COVID-19. In the study overall: There were acute and convalescent COVID-19 samples, and they came from the United States, Italy and Spain. From T cells, B-cell-depleted T cells, or PBMCs came the material, which was cDNA or gDNA.

Per the original data handling: The authors estimated nucleated cell counts from reference gene primer amplification. The table came from immunoSEQ multiplex PCR; TCRdb's copy has only in-frame clones and leaves some out. V, J and clone size reflect that table, while D and trimming were determined from the DNA. This table has about 260,000 clones, approximately 88% appearing once. The germline gives CDR1 MNHEY, CDR2 SMNVEV (reference sequence). This CDR3 comprises 15 residues. With 3 bases removed from V and 0 bases from J, the gap between germline ends came to 8 bases. Sequencing was carried out using peripheral blood. The receptor comes from a human donor in a cohort sampled during active COVID-19. V and J are TRBV27 and TRBJ1-4, with D possibly TRBD1 on 5 matching bases. The CDR3 loop reads CASSFGGATNEKLFF. Here the CDR3 DNA reads TGTGCCAGCAGTTTCGGGGGGGCAACTAATGAAAAACTGTTTTTT.